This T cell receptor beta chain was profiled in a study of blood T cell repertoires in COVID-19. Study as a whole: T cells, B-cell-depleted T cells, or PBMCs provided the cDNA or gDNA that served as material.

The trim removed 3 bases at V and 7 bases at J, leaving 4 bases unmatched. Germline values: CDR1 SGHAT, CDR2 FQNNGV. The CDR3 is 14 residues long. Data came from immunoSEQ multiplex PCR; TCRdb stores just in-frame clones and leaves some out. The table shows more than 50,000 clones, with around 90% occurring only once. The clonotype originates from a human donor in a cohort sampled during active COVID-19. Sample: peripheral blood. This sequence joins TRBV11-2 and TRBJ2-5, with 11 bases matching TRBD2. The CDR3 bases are TGTGCCAGCAGCTTTCCGGGGACTAGCGGGACCCAGTACTTC. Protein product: CASSFPGTSGTQYF.